This is a list of T cell receptor beta chains from one sample in a study of T cell changes during pregnancy in multiple sclerosis. Generated by immunoSEQ multiplex PCR, the TCRdb table keeps only in-frame clones and is missing some. This sample has 50,000 to 75,000 clones, with about nine tenths found just once. Material: peripheral blood, obtained in the third trimester of pregnancy. The receptor set was obtained from a female donor in good health, enrolled as a control in a pregnancy study. The CDR3 runs from the conserved cysteine through the conserved F or W. Each record gives: clone size, J gene, D gene, V gene, CDR3 DNA, CDR3 protein. A D gene is named only where the DNA matches it firmly. Not every row has a clone size; where given, it reads once, few, many or a size class.

>-|TRBJ2-6|TRBD2|TRBV19
TGTGCCAGTAGTAGGTCTAGCGGGAGTCTGGGGGCCAACGTCCTGACTTTC
CASSRSSGSLGANVLTF
>-|TRBJ2-3|TRBD2|TRBV5-1
TGCGCCAGCAGCTTGTTAGTAGCGGGGGGCCCTGATACGCAGTATTTT
CASSLLVAGGPDTQYF
>-|TRBJ2-1|TRBD2|TRBV5-1
TGCGCCAGCGGGACTAGCGGGGGGGGACTTAATGAGCAGTTCTTC
CASGTSGGGLNEQFF
>-|TRBJ2-1|TRBD2|TRBV5-1
TGCGCCAGCAGCCGGGTGGGACTAGACCCTGAGCAGTTCTTC
CASSRVGLDPEQFF
>-|TRBJ2-2|TRBD2|TRBV11-2
TGTGCCAGCAGCCGGACTAGCAGGAGCACCGGGGAGCTGTTTTTT
CASSRTSRSTGELFF
>-|TRBJ1-1|TRBD1|TRBV2
TGTGCCAGCAGCGAGGGACAGGGGCGACCCGCCACTGAAGCTTTCTTT
CASSEGQGRPATEAFF
>few|TRBJ1-1|TRBD1|TRBV5-6
TGTGCCAGCAGATCTACCGGGACAGGACTTGAAGCTTTCTTT
CASRSTGTGLEAFF
>-|TRBJ2-7|-|TRBV2
TGTGCCAGCACCTTTGGGACATCGGGCGAGCAGTACTTC
CASTFGTSGEQYF
>-|TRBJ2-1|-|TRBV11-3
TGTGCCAGCAGCTTAGACCAAAGCGGGTCAAGCTCCTACAATGAGCAGTTCTTC
CASSLDQSGSSSYNEQFF
>-|TRBJ2-1|TRBD2|TRBV9
TGTGCCAGCAGCGAATTAGCGGGGGGGCCCAGCTCCTACAATGAGCAGTTCTTC
CASSELAGGPSSYNEQFF
>-|TRBJ1-3|-|TRBV9
TGTGCCAGCAGCGTAGTGGAGTCTGGAAACACCATATATTTT
CASSVVESGNTIYF
>-|TRBJ2-3|-|TRBV5-4
TGTGCCAGCAGCTTCTCAGCTCGGGTCACAGATACGCAGTATTTT
CASSFSARVTDTQYF
>-|TRBJ2-7|-|TRBV6-5
TGTGCCAGCGGCGAGGGCGGGCCCTACGAGCAGTACTTC
CASGEGGPYEQYF
>-|TRBJ1-2|TRBD1|TRBV29-1
TGCAGCGTTGTCCGGGACAGTAACTATGGCTACACCTTC
CSVVRDSNYGYTF
>-|TRBJ1-4|TRBD1|TRBV30
TGTGCCTGGAGTGCCCAGGACAGGTGGGGGGAAAAACTGTTTTTT
CAWSAQDRWGEKLFF
>-|TRBJ1-3|-|TRBV5-6
TGTGCCAGCAGCTTGGAGCCCGGCTCTGGAAACACCATATATTTT
CASSLEPGSGNTIYF
>-|TRBJ2-5|TRBD2|TRBV7-6
TGTGCCAGCAGCTTAGAGCCATGGGAGGGCAGTACTTTGCCTCAAGAGACCCAGTACTTC
CASSLEPWEGSTLPQETQYF
>-|TRBJ1-3|-|TRBV25-1
TGTGCCAGCACCCCCCGGGAAGGTAGCGGTGGAAACACCATATATTTT
CASTPREGSGGNTIYF
>-|TRBJ1-2|-|TRBV7-3
TGTGCCAGCAGCTCACGTACCGAGTTC
CASSSRTEF
>-|TRBJ2-1|-|TRBV5-1
TGCGCCAGCAGCGCCCAGTCCTACAATGAGCAGTTCTTC
CASSAQSYNEQFF
>-|TRBJ2-2|-|TRBV15
TGTGCCACCAGCAGAGATGGTGAACTCTCGGACACCGGGGAGCTGTTTTTT
CATSRDGELSDTGELFF
>-|TRBJ1-4|TRBD1|TRBV7-9
TGTGCCAGCAGGAAGGACAGGGATCAGGAAAAACTGTTTTTT
CASRKDRDQEKLFF
>-|TRBJ2-5|-|TRBV5-4
TGTGCCAGCAGCTTGGACCCGGGACAAGAGACCCAGTACTTC
CASSLDPGQETQYF
>-|TRBJ1-2|TRBD1|TRBV18
TGTGCCAGCTCAACGACAGGGCCTAACTATGGCTACACCTTC
CASSTTGPNYGYTF
>-|TRBJ2-7|-|TRBV7-9
TGTGCCAGCAGCTTTTCACAGATCTACTACGAGCAGTACTTC
CASSFSQIYYEQYF
>few|TRBJ2-3|-|TRBV11-2
TGTGCCAGCAGTGATCGAGATGGAGATACGCAGTATTTT
CASSDRDGDTQYF
>-|TRBJ2-2|-|TRBV6-1
TGTGCCAGCGGGGAGGGGGGAAACACCGGGGAGCTGTTTTTT
CASGEGGNTGELFF
>-|TRBJ2-5|TRBD2|TRBV9
TGTGCCAGCAGCTTTCGGGGGGGCGGCGAAGAGACCCAGTACTTC
CASSFRGGGEETQYF
>-|TRBJ2-1|TRBD2|TRBV7-9
TGTGCCAGCAGCTCAGTTTTTCTAGCGGGGGGGATCAATGAGCAGTTCTTC
CASSSVFLAGGINEQFF
>-|TRBJ2-7|TRBD2|TRBV30
TGTGCCTGGAGTTGGGGGGGGAGCGACGAGCAGTACTTC
CAWSWGGSDEQYF
>few|TRBJ2-5|TRBD2|TRBV5-6
TGTGCCAGCAGCTTGAGGGAGAGCGGGGGGGCAGAGACCCAGTACTTC
CASSLRESGGAETQYF
>-|TRBJ2-1|-|TRBV18
TGTGCCAGCTCACCCCCTTCACAGGCCAACAATGAGCAGTTCTTC
CASSPPSQANNEQFF